This T cell receptor (beta chain) came from a study of blood T cell repertoires in COVID-19. The CDR3 is made up of 16 amino acids. Per the germline V gene, CDR1 is MNHEY and CDR2 is SVGAGI. V lost 0 bases and J 2 bases, leaving 11 bases between the germline ends. Original data processing: Estimates of nucleated cell counts were drawn from the amplification of reference gene primers. The table came from immunoSEQ multiplex PCR; TCRdb's copy has only in-frame clones and leaves some out. V, J and clone size are those of that table, while D and trimming were read from the DNA. The sample records approximately 290,000 clones, 75% to 90% being singletons.

The sample taken for sequencing was peripheral blood. The clonotype was recovered from a man aged 25 to 40 with acute or convalescent COVID-19. The chain combines TRBV6-5 with TRBJ1-3; D unclear. The CDR3 sequence is CASSYSPGLPGNTIYF. The CDR3 DNA follows: TGTGCCAGCAGTTACTCTCCCGGACTACCTGGAAACACCATATATTTT.